The 2 T cell receptor beta chains below were found in one sample sequenced in a study of blood T cell repertoires in COVID-19. Clones were sequenced by immunoSEQ multiplex PCR, and TCRdb holds only the in-frame ones, with some missing. The table shows 380,000 or so clones, with around 92% occurring only once. The sequencing input was peripheral blood. The receptors shown here come from a man aged 35 to 55 with acute or convalescent COVID-19.

The chain links TRBV18 to TRBJ1-1; D possibly corresponds to TRBD1 (5 bases). The CDR3 length is 15 residues. The germline V and J ends were trimmed by 6 bases and 1 base, with 15 bases remaining between them. Germline values: CDR1 KGHSH, CDR2 LQKENI. CDR3 sequence: CASSPGASPNTEAFF. CDR3 DNA sequence: TGTGCCAGCTCCCCTGGGGCGAGCCCGAACACTGAAGCTTTCTTT.

The chain joins TRBV28 to TRBJ1-5; the D is unclear. CDR1 and CDR2 (germline): MDHEN, SYDVKM. With 2 bases removed from V and 0 bases from J, the gap between germline ends came to 8 bases. The CDR3 loop spans 15 amino acids. The CDR3 nucleotides read TGTGCCAGCAGTTTAGTCTACAGTAGCAATCAGCCCCAGCATTTT. As protein: CASSLVYSSNQPQHF. The complete variable domain, with remaining parts taken from reference TRBV28 and TRBJ1-5, reads DVKVTQSSRYLVKRTGEKVFLECVQDMDHENMFWYRQDPGLGLRLIYFSYDVKMKEKGDIPEGYSVSREKKERFSLILESASTNQTSMYLCASSLVYSSNQPQHFGDGTRLSIL.